A selection of T cell receptor beta chains follows, all from one sample in a study of cytomegalovirus exposure and HLA in healthy donors. Clones were sequenced by immunoSEQ multiplex PCR, and TCRdb holds only the in-frame ones, with some missing. The profile shows under 200,000 clones, nearly 80% of them singletons. The specimen sequenced was PBMCs. These TCRs come from a woman aged 35 to 49 in good health and CMV-seronegative. Both conserved end residues are part of each CDR3. The order of the fields is J gene, clone size, CDR3 length, V gene, D gene, CDR3 protein, CDR3 DNA. A D gene is named only where the DNA matches it firmly. Clone size is shown for a subset of rows, as once, few, many or a class of expanded clone.

TRBJ1-3,-,17,TRBV14,-,CASSTYLLFDSGNTIYF,TGTGCCAGCAGTACCTATCTCCTCTTCGACTCTGGAAACACCATATATTTT
TRBJ1-5,-,15,TRBV2,-,CASRTTSISNQPQHF,TGTGCCAGCAGGACGACATCTATCAGCAATCAGCCCCAGCATTTT
TRBJ2-3,-,17,TRBV7-2,TRBD2,CASSLEGTSGRGDTQYF,TGTGCCAGCAGCTTAGAGGGGACTAGCGGGCGGGGGGATACGCAGTATTTT
TRBJ2-5,-,14,TRBV18,-,CASSPPSGQETQYF,TGTGCCAGCTCACCACCGTCAGGACAAGAGACCCAGTACTTC
TRBJ1-1,-,13,TRBV19,TRBD1,CATRLDRATEAFF,TGTGCCACTCGCTTAGACAGGGCCACTGAAGCTTTCTTT
TRBJ2-5,-,13,TRBV18,-,CASSQQGRETQYF,TGTGCCAGCTCGCAACAGGGTCGGGAGACCCAGTACTTC
TRBJ2-5,few,16,TRBV10-3,TRBD2,CAIRADSGGAQETQYF,TGTGCCATCAGGGCAGACAGCGGGGGGGCCCAAGAGACCCAGTACTTC
TRBJ1-1,-,15,TRBV5-5,-,CASSPGWHRNTEAFF,TGTGCCAGCAGCCCGGGTTGGCATCGGAACACTGAAGCTTTCTTT
TRBJ1-2,-,13,TRBV2,-,CVSSDPANYGYTF,TGTGTCAGCAGTGACCCGGCTAACTATGGCTACACCTTC
TRBJ1-1,-,14,TRBV15,TRBD1,CATSRDQSDREAFF,TGTGCCACCAGCAGAGATCAGTCGGACAGGGAAGCTTTCTTT
TRBJ2-6,-,18,TRBV5-1,-,CASGRWEAGPSGANVLTF,TGCGCCAGCGGGCGTTGGGAGGCAGGGCCCTCTGGGGCCAACGTCCTGACTTTC
TRBJ2-2,-,15,TRBV19,TRBD1,CASSMTGGNTGELFF,TGTGCCAGTAGTATGACAGGGGGGAACACCGGGGAGCTGTTTTTT
TRBJ2-4,-,14,TRBV5-6,-,CASSSRTGGDIQYF,TGTGCCAGCAGCTCACGGACAGGAGGGGACATTCAGTACTTC
TRBJ2-4,-,15,TRBV19,TRBD2,CASDIGWGEGNIQYF,TGTGCCAGTGACATTGGATGGGGGGAGGGGAACATTCAGTACTTC
TRBJ2-3,few,16,TRBV5-1,-,CASSWRRGGDTDTQYF,TGCGCCAGCAGCTGGCGGAGGGGGGGCGACACAGATACGCAGTATTTT
TRBJ1-6,-,15,TRBV19,-,CASSIRQATNSPLHF,TGTGCCAGTAGTATTCGGCAGGCGACTAATTCACCCCTCCACTTT
TRBJ1-6,-,17,TRBV4-1,TRBD1,CASSSRTGPWVGSPLHF,TGCGCCAGCAGCTCCCGGACAGGGCCCTGGGTAGGGTCACCCCTCCACTTT
TRBJ1-1,-,13,TRBV11-2,-,CASSLSGLWYAFF,TGTGCCAGCAGCTTATCAGGTTTGTGGTACGCTTTCTTT
TRBJ2-7,-,16,TRBV21-1,-,CASSKGTGVGVGEQYF,TGTGCCAGCAGCAAAGGTACAGGGGTAGGGGTGGGCGAGCAGTACTTC
TRBJ1-3,-,14,TRBV18,-,CASSPGTKGNTIYF,TGTGCCAGCTCACCGGGGACAAAAGGAAACACCATATATTTT
TRBJ2-7,-,13,TRBV27,-,CASSLSPGGKQYF,TGTGCCAGCAGTTTGAGTCCTGGGGGGAAGCAGTACTTC
TRBJ2-7,-,16,TRBV5-1,TRBD2,CASSAGGGLSSYEQYF,TGCGCCAGCAGCGCCGGCGGGGGTCTAAGCTCCTACGAGCAGTACTTC
TRBJ2-1,-,15,TRBV11-3,-,CASSLTGSSYNEQFF,TGTGCCAGCAGCTTAACAGGGAGCTCCTACAATGAGCAGTTCTTC
TRBJ1-6,-,15,TRBV4-2,-,CASSQGRILSSPLHF,TGTGCCAGCAGCCAAGGACGGATTCTTAGCTCACCCCTCCACTTT
TRBJ1-6,-,18,TRBV14,TRBD1,CASSQVVGVDRGDSPLHF,TGTGCCAGCAGCCAAGTAGTCGGTGTGGACAGGGGTGATTCACCCCTCCACTTT
TRBJ2-3,-,14,TRBV7-2,TRBD1,CAEGHRGSADTQYF,TGTGCCGAGGGGCACAGGGGGTCAGCAGATACGCAGTATTTT
TRBJ1-1,-,15,TRBV5-5,-,CASSLSAQSYTEAFF,TGTGCCAGCAGCTTGAGTGCTCAGTCGTACACTGAAGCTTTCTTT
TRBJ1-4,-,14,TRBV7-7,-,CASSRGGGNEKLFF,TGTGCCAGCAGCAGAGGTGGTGGGAATGAAAAACTGTTTTTT
TRBJ1-4,-,17,TRBV7-2,TRBD1,CASSFKDRGRANEKLFF,TGTGCCAGCAGCTTCAAAGACAGGGGGCGAGCTAATGAAAAACTGTTTTTT
TRBJ2-5,few,18,TRBV5-4,TRBD1,CASALLQMTGTHQETQYF,TGTGCCAGCGCCCTCCTACAAATGACAGGGACCCACCAAGAGACCCAGTACTTC
TRBJ1-4,few,14,TRBV4-1,-,CASSLTGVNEKLFF,TGCGCCAGCAGCTTGACAGGTGTTAATGAAAAACTGTTTTTT
TRBJ2-7,-,15,TRBV4-2,TRBD2,CASSQARTRSYEQYF,TGTGCCAGCAGCCAAGCAAGGACTAGGAGCTACGAGCAGTACTTC
TRBJ1-4,-,15,TRBV5-1,-,CASRDTGATNEKLFF,TGCGCCAGCAGGGACACCGGTGCAACTAATGAAAAACTGTTTTTT
TRBJ1-1,-,14,TRBV18,TRBD1,CASGDRVVETEAFF,TGTGCCAGCGGGGACAGGGTCGTTGAGACTGAAGCTTTCTTT
TRBJ1-1,-,14,TRBV19,TRBD1,CASSILGRQGEAFF,TGTGCCAGTAGTATCCTAGGGCGACAGGGTGAAGCTTTCTTT
TRBJ1-2,once,16,TRBV11-3,TRBD1,CASSTHPTGAGYGYTF,TGTGCCAGCAGCACCCACCCGACAGGGGCGGGCTATGGCTACACCTTC
TRBJ1-1,-,15,TRBV6-5,TRBD1,CASVKGQGFWTEAFF,TGTGCCAGCGTTAAGGGACAGGGGTTCTGGACTGAAGCTTTCTTT
TRBJ1-6,few,15,TRBV4-1,TRBD1,CASSQAGTENSPLHF,TGCGCCAGCAGCCAAGCCGGGACAGAAAATTCACCCCTCCACTTT
TRBJ2-7,-,12,TRBV10-3,-,CAIAKQGNEQYF,TGTGCCATCGCGAAACAGGGTAACGAGCAGTACTTC
TRBJ2-7,-,14,TRBV4-1,-,CASSQVGQGYEQYF,TGCGCCAGCAGCCAAGTAGGTCAGGGCTACGAGCAGTACTTC
TRBJ2-2,-,15,TRBV5-1,TRBD2,CASSSGGAFTGELFF,TGCGCCAGCAGTAGCGGGGGGGCCTTCACCGGGGAGCTGTTTTTT
TRBJ2-3,-,17,TRBV16,TRBD2,CASSHLSTSGRLNTQYF,TGTGCCAGCAGCCACCTTTCGACTAGCGGCCGCTTAAATACGCAGTATTTT
TRBJ1-2,once,18,TRBV4-2,-,CASSQEESNRGAPYGYTF,TGTGCCAGCAGCCAAGAAGAGTCAAATCGGGGGGCGCCTTATGGCTACACCTTC
TRBJ1-6,-,15,TRBV5-4,TRBD1,CASSTTGTGTAPLHF,TGTGCCAGCAGTACCACCGGGACAGGGACTGCACCCCTCCACTTT
TRBJ1-2,-,15,TRBV5-1,-,CASSLAGGGDYGYTF,TGCGCCAGCAGCTTGGCCGGCGGGGGAGACTATGGCTACACCTTC
TRBJ1-2,once,15,TRBV2,TRBD1,CASRETGGSNYGYTF,TGTGCCAGCAGGGAAACAGGGGGCAGTAACTATGGCTACACCTTC
TRBJ2-7,few,14,TRBV28,-,CASSFRLGSYEQYF,TGTGCCAGCAGTTTTCGGCTAGGCAGCTACGAGCAGTACTTC
TRBJ2-1,-,13,TRBV7-3,TRBD1,CASSSGQGYEQFF,TGTGCCAGCAGCTCCGGACAGGGCTATGAGCAGTTCTTC
TRBJ2-1,-,15,TRBV16,TRBD2,CASSNGTSSYNEQFF,TGTGCCAGCAGCAATGGGACTAGCTCCTACAATGAGCAGTTCTTC
TRBJ1-2,-,15,TRBV5-1,-,CASSFGSVTDYGYTF,TGCGCCAGCAGCTTCGGCTCGGTGACAGACTATGGCTACACCTTC
TRBJ1-2,-,14,TRBV2,TRBD1,CASRVQGSVYGYTF,TGTGCCAGCAGGGTACAGGGGTCGGTCTATGGCTACACCTTC
TRBJ1-1,-,15,TRBV5-6,-,CASSLGVDMNTEAFF,TGTGCCAGCAGCTTGGGGGTCGACATGAACACTGAAGCTTTCTTT
TRBJ2-5,-,13,TRBV29-1,TRBD1,CSAVDRGQETQYF,TGCAGCGCCGTTGACAGGGGGCAAGAGACCCAGTACTTC
TRBJ2-5,-,15,TRBV7-9,TRBD2,CSSSLRLAGGETQYF,TGTTCCAGCAGCTTAAGACTAGCGGGGGGGGAGACCCAGTACTTC